These 31 T cell receptor beta chains originate from one sample sequenced in a study of blood T cell repertoires in COVID-19 (dated by TCRdb to 2018 to 2020). The library was built by means of the immunoSEQ multiplex PCR assay. TCRdb stores this immuneACCESS table with in-frame sequences only. Part of the clones is absent; in the studies checked, under half of the shortfall reflects unresolved V genes, and no reason is known for the rest. For this sample there are a few hundred thousand clones; 70% to 90% appear just once. Nearly 9.5% of the sample is in the top ten clones. The sample was PBMCs or T cells enriched from blood (not recorded which). The receptors shown here come from a man aged 40-49 years who had recovered from COVID-19.

The V gene is TRBV9, the J gene TRBJ1-2; D unclear. The CDR3 has 12 residues. The V end was cut by 6 bases, the J end by 8 bases, with 14 bases between. Per the germline V gene, CDR1 is SGDLS and CDR2 is YYNGEE. The CDR3 protein is CASMRAGMGYTF. The CDR3 DNA sequence: TGTGCCAGCATGAGGGCAGGAATGGGCTACACCTTC.

The chain carries TRBV9 and TRBJ1-6; no reliable D call. Germline values: CDR1 SGDLS, CDR2 YYNGEE. The V gene lost 4 bases and the J gene lost 13 bases, with 15 bases spanning the gap. This CDR3 has 13 residues. DNA for the CDR3: TGTGCCAGCAGCCCAAAGCCCGGAGAGCCCCTCCACTTT. Amino acids: CASSPKPGEPLHF.

The chain combines TRBV10-3 with TRBJ2-2; D uncertain. The germline V and J ends were trimmed by 4 bases and 3 bases, with 9 bases remaining between them. The CDR3 contains 14 residues. Per germline, CDR1 ENHRY and CDR2 SYGVKD. The DNA for the CDR3 is TGTGCCATCAGTGCCAGACTGGACACCGGGGAGCTGTTTTTT. Its translation: CAISARLDTGELFF.

The rearrangement uses TRBV5-1 and TRBJ2-3, with D perhaps matching TRBD2 (6 bases). V dropped 4 bases and J dropped 1 base, with 10 bases sitting between them. Germline lookup yields CDR1 SGHRS and CDR2 YFSETQ. There are 14 residues in the CDR3. CDR3 DNA sequence: TGCGCCAGCAGCATCGGCGGGGGCACAGATACGCAGTATTTT. This translates into CASSIGGGTDTQYF.

Only one count was recorded for this clone. The chain employs TRBV6-5 and TRBJ2-5, with D unresolved. In germline, CDR1 is MNHEY, CDR2 SVGAGI. Trimming shortened V by 2 bases and J by 2 bases, and 12 bases separated the two germline ends. The CDR3 consists of 15 residues. CDR3 protein: CASSYNSVGQETQYF. The CDR3 DNA reads TGTGCCAGCAGTTACAATTCCGTCGGTCAAGAGACCCAGTACTTC.

The chain carries TRBV4-1 and TRBJ2-4, with 8 bases fitting TRBD2. V was pared by 1 base and J by 0 bases, with 14 bases of the junction left unmatched. Germline lookup yields CDR1 MGHRA and CDR2 YSYEKL. CDR3 length: 20 residues. The CDR3 DNA sequence: TGCGCCAGCAGCCAAGCCCGGGTAGCGGGGCCCTATCTAGCCAAAAACATTCAGTACTTC. It codes for CASSQARVAGPYLAKNIQYF.

The chain recombines TRBV12-5 with TRBJ2-1; D possibly corresponds to TRBD2 (6 bases). The CDR3 length is 15 residues. Trimming took 1 base from V and 2 from J, leaving 9 bases between them. Germline assignment: CDR1 LGHNT and CDR2 FRNRAP. The DNA of the CDR3 is TGTGCTAGTGGTTTGGAGGGAGGACCCTACAATGAGCAGTTCTTC. Translation gives CASGLEGGPYNEQFF.

Comments on this clone: One end of the junction does not line up with germline, which may come from a read error. The V call is TRBV7-2, the J call TRBJ1-2; the D gene is possibly TRBD1 (5 bases). Germline-derived CDR1 and CDR2 are SGHTA and FQGNSA. This CDR3 has 15 residues. The chain's CDR3 is CASSLAGLSNYGYTF. The CDR3 region has the DNA TGTGCCAGCAGCCTAGCGGGACTGAGTAACTATGGCTACACCTTC.

This chain uses TRBV6-5 with TRBJ2-7; 7 positions agree with TRBD2. V shed 6 bases and J 3 bases; nucleotides not matched to a gene: 11. The CDR3 length is 15 residues. Germline CDR1 and CDR2: MNHEY and SVGAGI. The CDR3 DNA reads as TGTGCCAGCAGGGGGCGAGGCGGGAGACGCTACGAGCAGTACTTC. Translating it yields CASRGRGGRRYEQYF.

This sequence joins TRBV9 and TRBJ1-2, with 8 nucleotides matching TRBD1. Germline values: CDR1 SGDLS, CDR2 YYNGEE. The CDR3 runs 17 residues. V lost 2 bases, J lost 6 bases, and 15 bases stayed unmatched. For the CDR3, the DNA is TGTGCCAGCAGCGTTTTGGCGCAGGGGGCGACCTCGGATGGCTACACCTTC. It yields the protein CASSVLAQGATSDGYTF.

Only a few counts were recorded for this clone. The chain carries TRBV5-1 and TRBJ2-7; the match to TRBD1 covers 10 bases. Germline V gene sequence: CDR1 SGHRS, CDR2 YFSETQ. V trimming: 0 bases; J trimming: 2 bases; junction bases outside the gene matches: 2. This CDR3 is 15 amino acids long. In nucleotides, the CDR3 is TGCGCCAGCAGCTTGGAGGGGACAGGGGCCTACGAGCAGTACTTC. Protein sequence: CASSLEGTGAYEQYF.

This clone was picked up a small number of times. The chain links TRBV5-1 to TRBJ1-1, with 7 bases aligning to TRBD1. Trimming removed 5 bases from V and 1 base from J; junction bases left unmatched: 5. Germline CDR1 reads SGHRS; CDR2 reads YFSETQ. The CDR3 contains 14 residues. CDR3 in DNA: TGCGCCAGCAGTACGGGACAGCCGAACACTGAAGCTTTCTTT. It yields the protein CASSTGQPNTEAFF.

V usage is TRBV5-1 and J usage is TRBJ2-7; the D gene is possibly TRBD1 (5 bases). The CDR3 loop spans 14 amino acids. Germline lookup yields CDR1 SGHRS and CDR2 YFSETQ. Trimming stripped 0 bases from V and 0 bases from J, with 7 bases between. The CDR3 coding sequence is TGCGCCAGCAGCTTGGAGGGGTTCTCCTACGAGCAGTACTTC. As protein: CASSLEGFSYEQYF.

The table lists this clone with a few counts. The chain's CDR3 is CAWRETGLNTEAFF. The CDR3 bases are TGTGCCTGGAGGGAGACAGGGCTAAACACTGAAGCTTTCTTT. The chain recombines TRBV30 with TRBJ1-1, with 7 positions matching TRBD1. This CDR3 is built from 14 residues. Unmatched junction bases numbered 6, after V lost 3 bases and J lost 2 bases. Germline CDR1 is GTSNPN and CDR2 is SVGIG (reference sequence).

The CDR3 coding sequence is TGCGCCAGCAGCCAAGAAGGGGCCGGTCGGCAGTACTTC. Amino acids: CASSQEGAGRQYF. The chain is built from TRBV4-1 and TRBJ2-7; D is perhaps TRBD1 (5 bases). V lost 0 bases and J 9 bases, leaving 12 bases between the germline ends. The CDR3 length is 13 residues. Germline CDR1 reads MGHRA; CDR2 reads YSYEKL.

This sequence joins TRBV4-2 and TRBJ2-7, with D unresolved. The CDR3 totals 15 residues. Per the germline V gene, CDR1 is LGHNA and CDR2 is YNFKEQ. V lost 0 bases, J lost 1 base, and 10 bases lay in between. The CDR3 DNA is TGTGCCAGCAGCCAAGATACTACCCAATCCTACGAGCAGTACTTC. It is translated as CASSQDTTQSYEQYF.

The chain couples TRBV5-1 to TRBJ2-2; 13 nucleotides agree with TRBD2. The CDR3 is made up of 17 amino acids. Germline trimming cut 4 bases from V and 2 bases from J; bases unmatched to any gene: 5. In germline, CDR1 is SGHRS, CDR2 YFSETQ. The CDR3 protein is CASSQPGLAGNTGELFF. The CDR3 DNA reads as TGCGCCAGCAGCCAACCGGGACTAGCGGGAAACACCGGGGAGCTGTTTTTT.

This sequence joins TRBV29-1 and TRBJ1-2, with a tentative D call TRBD1 (5 bases). The CDR3 spans 12 residues. V was pared by 3 bases and J by 6 bases, with 11 bases between. Per the germline V gene, CDR1 is SQVTM and CDR2 is ANQGSEA. The CDR3 region has the DNA TGCAGCGTTGATGGCCAGGGAAATGGCTACACCTTC. It yields the protein CSVDGQGNGYTF.

CDR3 DNA sequence: TGTGCCAGCAGGATACAGGGGGCGGGAGAAAAACTGTTTTTT. Protein product: CASRIQGAGEKLFF. V usage is TRBV6-5 and J usage is TRBJ1-4; 9 nucleotides match TRBD1. Germline CDR1 MNHEY, CDR2 SVGAGI. J lost 8 bases, V lost 6 bases, and 7 bases had no gene match. CDR3 length: 14 amino acids.

This clone has more than one count but fewer than ten. In DNA, the CDR3 is TGTGCCAGCAGCTCGACAGGGGGGAGTTCACCCCTCCACTTT. It codes for CASSSTGGSSPLHF. The chain links TRBV7-9 to TRBJ1-6; 9 bases map to TRBD1. Germline V CDR1 and CDR2: SEHNR, FQNEAQ (reference sequence). The CDR3 spans 14 residues. Trimming at V came to 4 bases and at J to 9 bases, leaving 4 bases not matched to a gene.

The genes are TRBV6-6 and TRBJ2-7, with 8 nucleotides matching TRBD1. Germline-derived CDR1 and CDR2 are MNHNY and SVGAGI (reference sequence). The CDR3 spans 15 residues. J lost 3 bases, V lost 4 bases, and 8 bases had no gene match. CDR3 loop: CASSSPQGELYEQYF. The CDR3 DNA reads as TGTGCCAGCAGTTCGCCACAGGGGGAACTCTACGAGCAGTACTTC.

J is TRBJ1-1 and V is TRBV2; 10 bases are shared with TRBD1. CDR1 SNHLY and CDR2 FYNNEI come from the germline V gene. The junction had 4 bases not matched to a gene; V was cut back by 5 bases and J by 4 bases. The CDR3 extends over 14 amino acids. CDR3 sequence (DNA): TGTGCCAGCAGTCGACAGGGGGCTAGCACTGAAGCTTTCTTT. Encoded protein: CASSRQGASTEAFF.

V is TRBV7-9 and J is TRBJ1-6; D is uncertain. Trimming removed 2 bases at V and 8 bases at J, with 7 bases between. The CDR3 runs 13 residues. The V gene's germline CDR1 is SEHNR and CDR2 FQNEAQ (reference sequence). The chain's CDR3 is CASSLSADSPLHF. The CDR3, as DNA: TGTGCCAGCAGCTTAAGCGCAGATTCACCCCTCCACTTT. The whole variable domain, filled in from reference TRBV7-9 and TRBJ1-6, reads DTGVSQNPRHKITKRGQNVTFRCDPISEHNRLYWYRQTLGQGPEFLTYFQNEAQLEKSRLLSDRFSAERPKGSFSTLEIQRTEQGDSAMYLCASSLSADSPLHFGNGTRLTVT.

The rearrangement uses TRBV7-3 and TRBJ1-5, with 8 bases aligning to TRBD1. The ends lost 0 bases at V and 0 bases at J; junction bases unmatched: 10. The CDR3 runs 19 residues. Germline V gene lookup returns CDR1 SGHTA and CDR2 FQGTGA. The CDR3 region has the DNA TGTGCCAGCAGCTTAACGTCAACAGGGGGTGTCCATAGCAATCAGCCCCAGCATTTT. Amino acids: CASSLTSTGGVHSNQPQHF.

The chain carries TRBV2 and TRBJ1-5; 7 bases line up with TRBD1. Germline V gene lookup returns CDR1 SNHLY and CDR2 FYNNEI. With V trimmed by 11 bases and J by 2 bases, 6 bases remained unmatched. This CDR3 has 13 amino acids. CDR3 in DNA: TGTGCCTCCGGGACAGCTGGCAATCAGCCCCAGCATTTT. Protein product: CASGTAGNQPQHF.

The sample holds one count of this clone. The chain links TRBV5-4 to TRBJ1-2, with a weak D call TRBD1 (6 bases). Trimming shortened V by 4 bases and J by 4 bases, and 8 bases separated the two germline ends. There are 12 residues in the CDR3. Germline assignment: CDR1 SGHNT and CDR2 YYREEE (reference sequence). CDR3 sequence reads: CASSVDSYGYTF. CDR3 DNA: TGTGCCAGCAGCGTGGACAGCTATGGCTACACCTTC.

V and J are TRBV15 and TRBJ2-2, with 11 bases fitting TRBD1. There are 17 residues in the CDR3. Germline values: CDR1 LNHNV, CDR2 YYDKDF (reference sequence). The J segment lost 5 bases and the V segment lost 1 base, leaving 6 bases of the junction unmatched. The CDR3 sequence: CATSRGRTGGGTGELFF. Written as DNA, the CDR3 is TGTGCCACCAGCAGAGGTCGGACAGGGGGCGGGACCGGGGAGCTGTTTTTT. Filled out from reference TRBV15 and TRBJ2-2, the complete variable domain reads DAMVIQNPRYQVTQFGKPVTLSCSQTLNHNVMYWYQQKSSQAPKLLFHYYDKDFNNEADTPDNFQSRRPNTSFCFLDIRSPGLGDTAMYLCATSRGRTGGGTGELFFGEGSRLTVL.

In this sample, this clone turned up once. The rearrangement links TRBV18 to TRBJ1-1; 10 nucleotides align to TRBD1. V lost 2 bases, J lost 6 bases, and 3 bases stayed unmatched. Germline V CDR1 and CDR2: KGHSH, LQKENI. The CDR3 sequence is 14 residues long. In DNA, the CDR3 is TGTGCCAGCTCACCAGGGACAGGGGTTTCTGAAGCTTTCTTT. This codes for CASSPGTGVSEAFF.

The rearrangement links TRBV5-1 to TRBJ2-2, with no clear D. Trimming removed 4 bases from V and 1 base from J, with 8 bases in between. Per the germline V gene, CDR1 is SGHRS and CDR2 is YFSETQ. The CDR3 consists of 14 residues. In DNA form, the CDR3 reads TGCGCCAGCAGCGGCAGTGAGAACACCGGGGAGCTGTTTTTT. It specifies CASSGSENTGELFF.

The chain uses TRBV25-1 and TRBJ2-1; D remains ambiguous. Deletions cut 4 bases from V and 5 bases from J, with 12 bases between. Germline V gene lookup returns CDR1 MGHDK and CDR2 SYGVNS. CDR3 size: 14 residues. The CDR3 is CASSGLSDNNEQFF. The CDR3 bases are TGTGCCAGCAGTGGATTGAGTGATAACAATGAGCAGTTCTTC.

Regarding this clone: Other DNA sequences in the same sample also yield this CDR3. The chain joins TRBV5-1 to TRBJ1-2, with a weak D call TRBD1 (5 bases). Trimming cost V 0 bases and J 2 bases, with 8 bases left between them. CDR3 length: 14 residues. Per germline, CDR1 SGHRS and CDR2 YFSETQ. CDR3 amino acids: CASSLVQGNYGYTF. The CDR3 bases are TGCGCCAGCAGCTTGGTGCAGGGCAACTATGGCTACACCTTC.